The entry that follows covers one T cell receptor (beta chain) sequence. The antigen remains unidentified. The PCR made use of 60 Vbeta and 13 Jbeta primers. The assay was immunoSEQ multiplex PCR, and TCRdb's table has in-frame clones only and misses some. Of more than 120,000 clones in the sample, around 78% are singletons; the top ten hold 6.2%. The CDR3 loop spans 14 amino acids. From germline, CDR1 is GTSNPN and CDR2 SVGIG (reference sequence). The ends were cut back, 2 bases at V and 5 bases at J, with 15 bases in the middle. This sample is drawn from a study of cytomegalovirus exposure and HLA in healthy donors. General observations from the study: Segments of the TCR beta V type were, in most cases, productive about 87% or about 30% of the time in an earlier analysis. More clonal expansion characterized HLA-associated TCR beta chains than equally common others in a later analysis. A highly shared variant cluster was judged a likely technical artifact.

The receptor comes from a woman aged 40 to 50 in good health and CMV-seropositive. The sequenced sample consisted of PBMCs. V gene TRBV30 combines with J gene TRBJ1-1; D remains ambiguous. The CDR3 DNA is TGTGCCTGGAGTACCACATTGGGCTCTACTGAAGCTTTCTTT. Protein sequence: CAWSTTLGSTEAFF.